These T cell receptor beta chains were read from a single sample in a study of blood T cell repertoires in COVID-19. Some clones are missing from TCRdb's copy, which holds only in-frame ones; the method was immunoSEQ multiplex PCR. The data contain some 90,000 clones, roughly nine tenths of them singletons. Specimen: peripheral blood. The receptors were sampled from a man in his fifties with acute or convalescent COVID-19. Both conserved end residues are part of each CDR3. Fields, in order: V gene, clone size, J gene, D gene, CDR3 DNA, CDR3 protein. The D gene is left open where the match is weak. Rows may omit the clone size; those that give it use once, few, many or a size class.

v_call: TRBV5-8
clone_size: .
j_call: TRBJ1-5
d_call: .
cdr3_nt: TGTGCCAGCAGCTTGGTTCCGGGAAGGGAACAGCCCCAGCATTTT
cdr3_aa: CASSLVPGREQPQHF

v_call: TRBV7-9
clone_size: .
j_call: TRBJ1-1
d_call: .
cdr3_nt: TGTGCCAGCAGCTTCAGTAGCAGTATCAACACTGAAGCTTTCTTT
cdr3_aa: CASSFSSSINTEAFF

v_call: TRBV5-1
clone_size: .
j_call: TRBJ1-1
d_call: .
cdr3_nt: TGCGCCAGCAGTGACCAGGGTAACACTGAAGCTTTCTTT
cdr3_aa: CASSDQGNTEAFF

v_call: TRBV19
clone_size: .
j_call: TRBJ1-5
d_call: .
cdr3_nt: TGTGCCAGTACCGAGGGAGGGGCTGCGCAGCCCCAGCATTTT
cdr3_aa: CASTEGGAAQPQHF

v_call: TRBV5-6
clone_size: .
j_call: TRBJ2-3
d_call: TRBD1
cdr3_nt: TGTGCCAGCAGCTTAATGACAGGGGGGAGCACAGATACGCAGTATTTT
cdr3_aa: CASSLMTGGSTDTQYF

v_call: TRBV5-1
clone_size: .
j_call: TRBJ1-2
d_call: .
cdr3_nt: TGCGCCAGCAGCTTGGAAAGCGGGGGTCCCTTAGGCTACACCTTC
cdr3_aa: CASSLESGGPLGYTF

v_call: TRBV14
clone_size: .
j_call: TRBJ1-2
d_call: TRBD1
cdr3_nt: TGTGCCAGCAGCCCCTTGGGACAGGGGGACGTCGGTTACGGCTACACCTTC
cdr3_aa: CASSPLGQGDVGYGYTF

v_call: TRBV29-1
clone_size: .
j_call: TRBJ1-1
d_call: .
cdr3_nt: TGCAGCGTCCCAAAGGGGGTAGACACTGAAGCTTTCTTT
cdr3_aa: CSVPKGVDTEAFF

v_call: TRBV5-1
clone_size: .
j_call: TRBJ1-3
d_call: TRBD1
cdr3_nt: TGCGCCAGCAGCACTGGACAGGTCTCTGGAAACACCATATATTTT
cdr3_aa: CASSTGQVSGNTIYF

v_call: TRBV18
clone_size: .
j_call: TRBJ1-1
d_call: .
cdr3_nt: TGTGCCAGCTCACCACTAATGGCTACTGAAGCTTTCTTT
cdr3_aa: CASSPLMATEAFF

v_call: TRBV7-3
clone_size: once
j_call: TRBJ2-3
d_call: .
cdr3_nt: TGTGCCAGCAGCTTAGCGGGGGCGACGACAGATACGCAGTATTTT
cdr3_aa: CASSLAGATTDTQYF

v_call: TRBV4-2
clone_size: .
j_call: TRBJ1-5
d_call: TRBD1
cdr3_nt: TGTGCCAGCAGCCAAGAGACAGGGGACAATCAGCCCCAGCATTTT
cdr3_aa: CASSQETGDNQPQHF

v_call: TRBV7-3
clone_size: .
j_call: TRBJ2-2
d_call: TRBD2
cdr3_nt: TGTGCCAGCAGCCCTAGAACGGGGGGAACAAACACCGGGGAGCTGTTTTTT
cdr3_aa: CASSPRTGGTNTGELFF

v_call: TRBV28
clone_size: once
j_call: TRBJ2-2
d_call: .
cdr3_nt: TGTGCCAGCAGTTTAGCGGGGCTGAACACCGGGGAGCTGTTTTTT
cdr3_aa: CASSLAGLNTGELFF

v_call: TRBV29-1
clone_size: .
j_call: TRBJ1-1
d_call: .
cdr3_nt: TGCAGCGTTGAAGAAGTGGGGGCGTTGGGTGAAGCTTTCTTT
cdr3_aa: CSVEEVGALGEAFF

v_call: TRBV9
clone_size: .
j_call: TRBJ1-5
d_call: .
cdr3_nt: TGTGCCAGCAGCGTAGGACAGCACTATCAGCCCCAGCATTTT
cdr3_aa: CASSVGQHYQPQHF

v_call: TRBV7-9
clone_size: .
j_call: TRBJ2-3
d_call: TRBD2
cdr3_nt: TGTGCCAGCAGCTTAACGGGGGGACCCACAGATACGCAGTATTTT
cdr3_aa: CASSLTGGPTDTQYF

v_call: TRBV4-1
clone_size: .
j_call: TRBJ1-1
d_call: TRBD1
cdr3_nt: TGCGCCAGCAGCCAGGACAGGGGGCTGGGTGAAGCTTTCTTT
cdr3_aa: CASSQDRGLGEAFF

v_call: TRBV5-1
clone_size: .
j_call: TRBJ1-3
d_call: .
cdr3_nt: TGCGCCAGCAGGGAGCAGGGGACTGGAAACACCATATATTTT
cdr3_aa: CASREQGTGNTIYF

v_call: TRBV7-9
clone_size: .
j_call: TRBJ1-4
d_call: .
cdr3_nt: TGTGCCAGCAGCCGCGGACAGCTTAATGAAAAACTGTTTTTT
cdr3_aa: CASSRGQLNEKLFF

v_call: TRBV9
clone_size: .
j_call: TRBJ1-4
d_call: .
cdr3_nt: TGTGCCAGCAGCCCGCGGGTCGGTAATGAAAAACTGTTTTTT
cdr3_aa: CASSPRVGNEKLFF

v_call: TRBV6-1
clone_size: .
j_call: TRBJ2-1
d_call: TRBD2
cdr3_nt: TGTGCCAGCAGTGACGCGGGGGGGAGGGGGAATGAGCAGTTCTTC
cdr3_aa: CASSDAGGRGNEQFF

v_call: TRBV18
clone_size: once
j_call: TRBJ2-1
d_call: TRBD2
cdr3_nt: TGTGCCAGCTCACCAAGAAGCGGGGGGGCCGATGAGCAGTTCTTC
cdr3_aa: CASSPRSGGADEQFF

v_call: TRBV19
clone_size: .
j_call: TRBJ2-7
d_call: .
cdr3_nt: TGTGCCAGTAACCAGGGTCGATCCTACGAGCAGTACTTC
cdr3_aa: CASNQGRSYEQYF

v_call: TRBV5-4
clone_size: .
j_call: TRBJ1-5
d_call: TRBD1
cdr3_nt: TGTGCCAGCAGCATAACAGGGGTCAATCAGCCCCAGCATTTT
cdr3_aa: CASSITGVNQPQHF

v_call: TRBV6-5
clone_size: .
j_call: TRBJ1-6
d_call: TRBD1
cdr3_nt: TGTGCCAGCAGACTTGACAGGGCCTATAATTCACCCCTCCACTTT
cdr3_aa: CASRLDRAYNSPLHF

v_call: TRBV7-8
clone_size: few
j_call: TRBJ2-7
d_call: TRBD2
cdr3_nt: TGTGCCAGCAGCTTAACTAGCGGCTCCTACGAGCAGTACTTC
cdr3_aa: CASSLTSGSYEQYF

v_call: TRBV7-6
clone_size: .
j_call: TRBJ1-1
d_call: .
cdr3_nt: TGTGCCAGCAGCGCCCAAAGTGGGACAACGAACACTGAAGCTTTCTTT
cdr3_aa: CASSAQSGTTNTEAFF

v_call: TRBV6-6
clone_size: .
j_call: TRBJ1-1
d_call: .
cdr3_nt: TGTGCCAGCAGTTTCCGGGGGGTCACTGAAGCTTTCTTT
cdr3_aa: CASSFRGVTEAFF

v_call: TRBV18
clone_size: .
j_call: TRBJ1-1
d_call: .
cdr3_nt: TGTGCCAGCTCACCAAGGGGCGGGAGGAACACTGAAGCTTTCTTT
cdr3_aa: CASSPRGGRNTEAFF

v_call: TRBV7-2
clone_size: .
j_call: TRBJ2-7
d_call: TRBD2
cdr3_nt: TGTGCCAGCAGCTCAAGACTAGCGGGGGTCTACGAGCAGTACTTC
cdr3_aa: CASSSRLAGVYEQYF

v_call: TRBV5-4
clone_size: .
j_call: TRBJ1-1
d_call: TRBD1
cdr3_nt: TGTGCCAGCAGCTTGGGCCAGGGGGTTTTGAACACTGAAGCTTTCTTT
cdr3_aa: CASSLGQGVLNTEAFF

v_call: TRBV6-2/TRBV6-3
clone_size: .
j_call: TRBJ1-2
d_call: .
cdr3_nt: TGTGCCAGCAGTCCACAGGCAAGTTATGGCTACACCTTC
cdr3_aa: CASSPQASYGYTF